This TCR beta chain appears in the sequencing data of a study of monozygotic twins with inflammatory bowel disease. As regards this clonotype: Its antigen is not known.

Whole-study results and caveats: Resolution of different T cell subtypes was not achieved. Especially where disease activity was present, IBD patients had fewer clonotypes in common with others than healthy twins did. Healthy co-twins had higher TCRbeta inverse Simpson diversity than their IBD twins.

Blood was collected, around 2.7 ml per donor. TCRdb reanalyzed the 5' RACE reads, giving one entry per CDR3 protein sequence and no DNA. The table lists some 440,000 distinct CDR3 sequences. Germline CDR1 reads SGHTA; CDR2 reads FQGNSA. This CDR3 region has 15 residues. The specimen sequenced was blood. The V call is TRBV7-2, the J call TRBJ2-7; TCRdb calls TRBD2, which cannot be checked without DNA. The TCR sequence derives from a human donor with ulcerative colitis or Crohn's disease, or a healthy co-twin of an affected twin (not recorded which). The CDR3 spells CASSPIPSLGHEQYF.